This T cell receptor beta chain was profiled in a study of cytomegalovirus exposure and HLA in healthy donors. For this clone: Antigen: not known.

Vbeta (60) and Jbeta (13) primers were used in the PCR. TCRdb keeps only in-frame clones here, not all; method: immunoSEQ multiplex PCR. The sample includes about 180,000 clones, almost 85% of them seen just once. Deletions cut 6 bases from V and 7 bases from J, with 10 bases between. Germline V gives CDR1 SGHVS, CDR2 FQNEAQ. There are 12 residues in the CDR3. Whole-study results and caveats: Some public TCRs appeared in many individuals, while most sequences were rare. Researchers catalogued approximately 170 TCR beta chains as cytomegalovirus-associated.

Sample: PBMCs. The chain uses TRBV7-8 and TRBJ2-1; tentatively, D is TRBD1 (6 bases). The sequence derives from a woman aged 45-59 years in good health and CMV-seronegative. As DNA, the CDR3 is TGTGCCAGCAGACCCGACAGGAATGAGCAGTTCTTC. As protein: CASRPDRNEQFF. Supplemented by reference TRBV7-8 and TRBJ2-1, the full variable domain reads GAGVSQSPRYKVAKRGQDVALRCDPISGHVSLFWYQQALGQGPEFLTYFQNEAQLDKSGLPSDRFFAERPEGSVSTLKIQRTQQEDSAVYLCASRPDRNEQFFGPGTRLTVL.